This T cell receptor (beta chain) was captured by sequencing in a study of chronic HIV infection and antiretroviral therapy. There are 14 residues in the CDR3. Trimming pared 5 bases from V and 2 bases from J, leaving 11 bases between. Germline V CDR1 and CDR2: SGHTA, FQGNSA. Via MiXCR, TCRdb re-called the 5' RACE reads, giving one row per CDR3 protein. The data contain tens of thousands of distinct CDR3 sequences, 8.2% of them singletons. This clonotype was counted many times. Specimen: peripheral blood. The rearrangement joins TRBV7-2 to TRBJ2-3; D is uncertain. This TCR came from an adult who had HIV and had not received antiretroviral therapy, or was an uninfected healthy control (not recorded which). The CDR3 spells CASSLRLVTDTQYF. In nucleotides, the CDR3 is TGTGCCAGCAGCCTGAGACTGGTCACAGATACGCAGTATTTT.